The 28 T cell receptor beta chains below all came from one sample that was sequenced in a study of blood T cell repertoires in COVID-19 (dated by TCRdb to the early 2020s). Library generation was performed with the immunoSEQ multiplex PCR assay. TCRdb took this table from immuneACCESS and kept in-frame rearrangements with V and J called. Such tables lack part of the clones; where checked against another copy, unresolved V genes explain under half of the gap, and the rest is unexplained. This sample has some 210,000 clones in its table, and roughly 89% of those were observed once. The ten most abundant clones make up 5.5% to 6.5% of the sample. Material for sequencing was peripheral blood. Source of these receptors: a man aged 55 to 70 who had recovered from COVID-19.

The chain recombines TRBV11-2 with TRBJ2-7; TRBD1 agrees at 8 bases. V trimming: 0 bases; J trimming: 1 base; junction bases outside the gene matches: 14. The CDR3 length is 19 residues. The germline gives CDR1 SGHAT, CDR2 FQNNGV. CDR3 bases: TGTGCCAGCAGCTTAGATCGAGACAGGGGCCCCCTTGGTTCCTACGAGCAGTACTTC. The encoded protein is CASSLDRDRGPLGSYEQYF.

The chain joins TRBV18 to TRBJ1-2; D is undetermined. The CDR3 has 12 amino acids. From germline, CDR1 is KGHSH and CDR2 LQKENI. V was cut by 0 bases and J by 8 bases, with 7 bases left in between. CDR3 DNA sequence: TGTGCCAGCTCACCACCGCCGGGAGGCTACACCTTC. Translating it yields CASSPPPGGYTF.

This chain connects TRBV4-1 to TRBJ2-3, with TRBD2 matching over 13 bases. Germline V gene lookup returns CDR1 MGHRA and CDR2 YSYEKL. V trimming: 0 bases; J trimming: 0 bases; junction bases outside the gene matches: 6. The CDR3 has 19 amino acids. CDR3 DNA: TGCGCCAGCAGCCAAGACGTTAAACTAGCGGGAGGGAGCACAGATACGCAGTATTTT. Its translation is CASSQDVKLAGGSTDTQYF.

The rearrangement uses TRBV13 and TRBJ1-2, with D possibly TRBD1 on 5 matching bases. Between the trimmed V and J ends, which lost 3 bases and 2 bases, there was a span of 10 bases. Looked up from germline, CDR1 is PRHDT and CDR2 is FYEKMQ (reference sequence). This CDR3 is 14 amino acids long. The CDR3, as DNA: TGTGCCAGCAGCTTGGAGGGGTCGAACTATGGCTACACCTTC. Encoded protein: CASSLEGSNYGYTF. The variable domain in full, with the rest retrieved from reference TRBV13 and TRBJ1-2, is AAGVIQSPRHLIKEKRETATLKCYPIPRHDTVYWYQQGPGQDPQFLISFYEKMQSDKGSIPDRFSAQQFSDYHSELNMSSLELGDSALYFCASSLEGSNYGYTFGSGTRLTVV.

This clone has a handful of counts. The rearrangement joins TRBV4-2 to TRBJ2-1, with 8 bases fitting TRBD2. This CDR3 is built from 17 residues. From germline, CDR1 is LGHNA and CDR2 YNFKEQ. V gave up 4 bases and J gave up 9 bases; unmatched junction bases: 17. The CDR3 nucleotides read TGTGCCAGCAGCCCTTATGGGGGGAGCGGGAGTCCCCCTGAGCAGTTCTTC. Its translation: CASSPYGGSGSPPEQFF.

The chain employs TRBV19 and TRBJ2-2; D unclear. The germline V gene encodes CDR1 LNHDA and CDR2 SQIVND (reference sequence). Trimming left V 2 bases short and J 1 base short, with 14 bases between. The CDR3 consists of 17 residues. The CDR3 DNA is TGTGCCAGTAGTATAAAAGCCGCAAACCAGAACACCGGGGAGCTGTTTTTT. This sequence encodes CASSIKAANQNTGELFF.

This clone was counted once. The chain employs TRBV23-1 and TRBJ2-7; 7 nucleotides align to TRBD1. TRBV23-1 is identified as an open reading frame with a role that is uncertain. Trimming removed 2 bases from V and 3 bases from J; junction bases left unmatched: 16. The CDR3 has 18 residues. The CDR3: CASSQAEKGQPAFYEQYF. DNA of the CDR3: TGCGCCAGCAGTCAAGCAGAAAAGGGACAGCCAGCCTTCTACGAGCAGTACTTC.

V is TRBV10-3 and J is TRBJ2-3, with 8 nucleotides matching TRBD2. J gave up 8 bases and V 3 bases, and 7 bases lay outside the gene matches. In germline, CDR1 is ENHRY, CDR2 SYGVKD. This CDR3 region has 14 residues. CDR3 bases: TGTGCCATCAGTGACTGGACTAGCAAGGCTACGCAGTATTTT. Translation gives CAISDWTSKATQYF.

V and J are TRBV11-2 and TRBJ1-1, with 7 positions matching TRBD1. The CDR3 runs to 13 residues. CDR1 and CDR2 from the germline V gene are SGHAT and FQNNGV. Germline trimming cut 2 bases from V and 6 bases from J; bases unmatched to any gene: 3. The CDR3 here is CASSLNRGPEAFF. The CDR3 DNA sequence: TGTGCCAGCAGCTTAAACAGGGGCCCTGAAGCTTTCTTT.

This clone has a single count. This chain connects TRBV3-1 (or the pseudogene TRBV3-2) to TRBJ2-1; 11 positions agree with TRBD2. There are 15 residues in the CDR3. Germline CDR1 is LGHDT and CDR2 is YNNKEL (reference sequence). Trimming removed 5 bases from V and 4 bases from J; junction bases left unmatched: 4. The CDR3 DNA reads TGTGCCAGCAGCGGACTAGCGGGTCTTTACAATGAGCAGTTCTTC. The encoded protein is CASSGLAGLYNEQFF.

V is TRBV20-1 and J is TRBJ2-5; D is perhaps TRBD2 (6 bases). Germline-derived CDR1 and CDR2 are DFQATT and SNEGSKA (reference sequence). The CDR3 extends over 11 amino acids. The CDR3 DNA sequence: TGCAGCGGGACTGCCCAAGAGACCCAGTACTTC. It yields the protein CSGTAQETQYF.

This chain uses TRBV7-8 with TRBJ1-2; 10 bases are a match to TRBD1. The CDR3 covers 15 residues. Germline assignment: CDR1 SGHVS and CDR2 FQNEAQ. The trim removed 5 bases at V and 4 bases at J, leaving 7 bases unmatched. In DNA form, the CDR3 reads TGTGCCAGCAGCCCAGACAGGGGGCTAATCTATGGCTACACCTTC. Its protein product is CASSPDRGLIYGYTF.

The V call is TRBV4-3, the J call TRBJ2-1; 9 bases agree with TRBD2. V was clipped by 4 bases and J by 6 bases; unmatched bases: 7. Germline lookup yields CDR1 LGHNA and CDR2 YSLEER. The CDR3 spans 15 residues. CDR3 amino acids: CASSRDLAGSNEQFF. Written as DNA, the CDR3 is TGCGCCAGCAGCCGAGATCTAGCGGGATCCAATGAGCAGTTCTTC.

This chain uses TRBV5-8 with TRBJ2-5; 14 nucleotides agree with TRBD2. CDR1 and CDR2 from the germline V gene are SGHTS and YDEGEE. V was pared by 3 bases and J by 1 base, with 2 bases of the junction left unmatched. The CDR3 is 16 residues long. In DNA, the CDR3 is TGTGCCAGCAGCTGGGGGACTAGCGGGAGCCAAGAGACCCAGTACTTC. Its protein product is CASSWGTSGSQETQYF.

The chain has TRBV7-3 and TRBJ2-3; the match to TRBD1 covers 11 bases. Germline CDR1 SGHTA, CDR2 FQGTGA. The CDR3 is 18 residues long. Trimming took 1 base from V and 3 from J; bases not matched to a gene: 9. The chain's CDR3 is CASSLMRTGTGGTDTQYF. Here the CDR3 DNA reads TGTGCCAGCAGCTTAATGAGGACCGGGACAGGGGGGACAGATACGCAGTATTTT.

In this sample, this clone turned up a few times. The rearrangement joins TRBV11-3 to TRBJ2-1; 11 nucleotides match TRBD2. This CDR3 has 14 amino acids. The junction had 7 bases not matched to a gene; V was cut back by 8 bases and J by 7 bases. CDR1 is SGHNT, CDR2 YENEEA, per germline. CDR3 sequence (DNA): TGTGCCAGCCCCGGGCTAGCGGGGGGAAATGAGCAGTTCTTC. It yields the protein CASPGLAGGNEQFF.

J is TRBJ2-7 and V is TRBV19; TRBD2 might be the D (5 bases). V was cut by 6 bases and J by 10 bases, with 25 bases left in between. The CDR3 sequence is 15 residues long. CDR1 is LNHDA, CDR2 SQIVND, per germline (reference sequence). In DNA form, the CDR3 reads TGTGCCAGTAGCGGGTCTGTTCGGGCTGGAGGAGAACAGTACTTC. Translation gives CASSGSVRAGGEQYF.

This clone was found once. The genes are TRBV7-1 and TRBJ2-1, with 11 bases identical to TRBD2. TRBV7-1 falls under the ORF class, with uncertain function. The CDR3 is 24 amino acids. Trimming took 3 bases from V and 0 from J; bases not matched to a gene: 25. In DNA form, the CDR3 reads TGTGCCAGCAGCTCGACTAGCGGGATTCAAGCGCTGGTCAATCCCTTAAACTCCTACAATGAGCAGTTCTTC. Amino acids: CASSSTSGIQALVNPLNSYNEQFF.

This clone was detected a few times. This sequence joins TRBV29-1 and TRBJ2-2; the D gene is possibly TRBD2 (5 bases). The CDR3 is 12 amino acids. From germline, CDR1 is SQVTM and CDR2 ANQGSEA. Trimming cost V 7 bases and J 2 bases, with 8 bases left between them. The CDR3 sequence: CSGGGNTGELFF. The CDR3 DNA reads TGCAGCGGCGGAGGTAACACCGGGGAGCTGTTTTTT.

The chain joins TRBV4-1 to TRBJ2-5; 10 nucleotides match TRBD1. V was pared by 5 bases and J by 6 bases, with 6 bases of the junction left unmatched. The CDR3 is 14 amino acids. Germline V gene sequence: CDR1 MGHRA, CDR2 YSYEKL. The CDR3 region has the DNA TGCGCCAGCAGCACCCCGGGACAGGGGAAGACCCAGTACTTC. Encoded protein: CASSTPGQGKTQYF.

The chain is built from TRBV29-1 and TRBJ2-5; D perhaps matches TRBD2 (6 bases). Trimming cost V 6 bases and J 5 bases, with 10 bases left between them. The CDR3 has 11 amino acids. CDR1 and CDR2 (germline): SQVTM, ANQGSEA. The CDR3 coding sequence is TGCAGCGTGACGGGAGCGGAGACCCAGTACTTC. It codes for CSVTGAETQYF.

This chain links TRBV5-4 with TRBJ1-1, with TRBD1 matching over 7 bases. Trimming took 3 bases from V and 1 from J; bases not matched to a gene: 6. The V gene's germline CDR1 is SGHNT and CDR2 YYREEE (reference sequence). The CDR3 contains 15 residues. CDR3 in amino acids: CASSSLGTANTEAFF. The CDR3 nucleotides are TGTGCCAGCAGCTCGCTCGGGACAGCGAACACTGAAGCTTTCTTT.

The V gene is TRBV3-1 (or the pseudogene TRBV3-2), the J gene TRBJ2-1; 8 bases are shared with TRBD2. V was clipped by 0 bases and J by 3 bases; unmatched bases: 7. Germline V gene lookup returns CDR1 LGHDT and CDR2 YNNKEL (reference sequence). This CDR3 contains 17 residues. CDR3 in amino acids: CASSQEFGGRYYNEQFF. The DNA of the CDR3 is TGTGCCAGCAGCCAAGAGTTCGGCGGGAGGTACTACAATGAGCAGTTCTTC.

The chain employs TRBV18 and TRBJ2-7, with a tentative D call TRBD2 (5 bases). V lost 3 bases and J 3 bases, leaving 12 bases between the germline ends. Germline V CDR1 and CDR2: KGHSH, LQKENI. The CDR3 loop spans 14 amino acids. The CDR3 region is CASSPGEWNYEQYF. Here the CDR3 DNA reads TGTGCCAGCTCACCGGGAGAGTGGAACTACGAGCAGTACTTC.

This chain joins TRBV27 and TRBJ1-5; 7 bases agree with TRBD1. The trim removed 0 bases at V and 7 bases at J, leaving 3 bases unmatched. The CDR3 totals 14 residues. In germline, CDR1 is MNHEY, CDR2 SMNVEV (reference sequence). The CDR3 DNA follows: TGTGCCAGCAGTTTATCAGGGGGCAGACAGCCCCAGCATTTT. This encodes CASSLSGGRQPQHF.

The chain is built from TRBV4-1 and TRBJ2-1, with 9 positions matching TRBD2. The junction had 10 bases not matched to a gene; V was cut back by 3 bases and J by 7 bases. CDR1 and CDR2 (germline): MGHRA, YSYEKL. The CDR3 consists of 16 residues. The CDR3, as DNA: TGCGCCAGCAGCCAGTCGGCGGCTAGCGGGACGAATGAGCAGTTCTTC. It encodes CASSQSAASGTNEQFF.

This chain connects TRBV19 to TRBJ2-1; 7 bases align to TRBD2. Germline loops: CDR1 LNHDA, CDR2 SQIVND (reference sequence). Trimming cost V 5 bases and J 4 bases; bases outside gene matches: 11. This CDR3 comprises 16 residues. The CDR3 here is CASSGGGIPRYNEQFF. The CDR3 DNA reads TGTGCCAGTAGTGGGGGGGGGATTCCCCGGTACAATGAGCAGTTCTTC.

There are a few counts of this clone. The rearrangement links TRBV5-1 to TRBJ2-2; 8 nucleotides agree with TRBD2. The germline CDR1 and CDR2 sequences are SGHRS and YFSETQ. V lost 4 bases to trimming and J lost 0 bases; unmatched junction nucleotides: 5. The CDR3 loop spans 16 amino acids. The CDR3 DNA sequence: TGCGCCAGCAGCGGTACTAGCGGAACGAACACCGGGGAGCTGTTTTTT. It codes for CASSGTSGTNTGELFF.